The 29 T cell receptor beta chains below all came from one sample that was sequenced in a study of PD-1 blockade in classical Hodgkin lymphoma. Sequencing used immunoSEQ multiplex PCR; TCRdb keeps in-frame clones, though not all of them. The sample carries approximately 100,000 clones, approximately 92% recorded once. With no exception, relapse followed autologous stem cell transplantation in all patients, and brentuximab vedotin exposure varied. Here the sequenced sample was peripheral blood mononuclear cells (PBMCs), taken at baseline. All receptors come from a human donor with classical Hodgkin lymphoma.

The V call is TRBV6-5, the J call TRBJ2-7, with D possibly being TRBD2 (6 bases). Looked up from germline, CDR1 is MNHEY and CDR2 is SVGAGI. CDR3 size: 16 residues. With 2 bases removed from V and 1 base from J, the gap between germline ends came to 15 bases. The DNA of the CDR3 is TGTGCCAGCAGTTACGCATGGCGGGACGGTTCCTACGAGCAGTACTTC. This sequence encodes CASSYAWRDGSYEQYF.

The rearrangement uses TRBV28 and TRBJ1-1, with TRBD1 as a possible D gene (5 bases). Germline V gene sequence: CDR1 MDHEN, CDR2 SYDVKM. V lost 0 bases and J 1 base, leaving 9 bases between the germline ends. There are 15 residues in the CDR3. CDR3 loop: CASSLWSQGNTEAFF. The CDR3 DNA follows: TGTGCCAGCAGTTTATGGTCTCAGGGGAACACTGAAGCTTTCTTT.

This clone has a single count. The chain couples TRBV25-1 to TRBJ1-1; possible D gene TRBD1, 6 bases. The CDR3 sequence is 13 residues long. Trimming pared 8 bases from V and 7 bases from J, leaving 17 bases between. The germline V gene has CDR1 MGHDK and CDR2 SYGVNS. As DNA, the CDR3 is TGTGCCAGCCGATATAAAGGGGGATTTGAAGCTTTCTTT. Its translation is CASRYKGGFEAFF. Full variable domain (remainder filled in from reference TRBV25-1 and TRBJ1-1): EADIYQTPRYLVIGTGKKITLECSQTMGHDKMYWYQQDPGMELHLIHYSYGVNSTEKGDLSSESTVSRIRTEHFPLTLESARPSHTSQYLCASRYKGGFEAFFGQGTRLTVV.

The chain combines TRBV11-2 with TRBJ2-5; 7 bases agree with TRBD1. Germline CDR1 SGHAT, CDR2 FQNNGV. The CDR3 spans 14 residues. The ends lost 5 bases at V and 4 bases at J; junction bases unmatched: 7. CDR3 loop: CASSPTQGSETQYF. The DNA of the CDR3 is TGTGCCAGCAGCCCCACACAGGGGTCAGAGACCCAGTACTTC.

The chain joins TRBV6-1 to TRBJ2-4; TRBD2 matches at 7 bases. This CDR3 has 14 residues. In germline, CDR1 is MNHNS, CDR2 SASEGT. The V gene end was trimmed by 4 bases and the J gene end by 6 bases; junction bases not matched to a gene: 6. The DNA for the CDR3 is TGTGCCAGCAGTGGGGTGGGGGGGAGAAACATTCAGTACTTC. As protein: CASSGVGGRNIQYF.

The chain has TRBV4-1 and TRBJ1-2; TRBD1 matches at 8 bases. The V and J ends lost 2 bases and 7 bases, in that order; junction bases with no gene match: 15. This CDR3 is 17 amino acids long. The germline V gene has CDR1 MGHRA and CDR2 YSYEKL. In DNA form, the CDR3 reads TGCGCCAGCAGCCAATTTTTGGACAGGGCCCAGGGGGGTGGCTACACCTTC. As protein: CASSQFLDRAQGGGYTF.

This chain uses TRBV28 with TRBJ2-2; D possibly corresponds to TRBD2 (5 bases). The germline gives CDR1 MDHEN, CDR2 SYDVKM. The ends were cut back, 5 bases at V and 0 bases at J, with 16 bases in the middle. This CDR3 has 17 amino acids. The CDR3 DNA is TGTGCCAGCAGTACTCCCCGGGGATCCGCGAACACCGGGGAGCTGTTTTTT. This sequence encodes CASSTPRGSANTGELFF.

V usage is TRBV4-2 and J usage is TRBJ2-2, with D perhaps assigned TRBD1 or TRBD2 (6 bases each). The CDR3 is 16 residues long. Trimming cost V 1 base and J 8 bases, with 17 bases left between them. The germline CDR1 and CDR2 sequences are LGHNA and YNFKEQ. CDR3 amino acids: CASSQVRGGNAGELFF. The CDR3, as DNA: TGTGCCAGCAGCCAAGTTAGAGGGGGGAATGCTGGGGAGCTGTTTTTT.

The chain joins TRBV20-1 to TRBJ2-7; D is uncertain. Germline CDR1 DFQATT, CDR2 SNEGSKA (reference sequence). This CDR3 contains 10 residues. V lost 6 bases to trimming and J lost 3 bases, with 6 bases between them. The CDR3 loop is CSAGFYEQYF. The CDR3 DNA reads as TGCAGTGCGGGATTCTACGAGCAGTACTTC.

The CDR3 coding sequence is TGTGCCAGCAGTGAGGGTAGCGGGGGGGATACGCAGTATTTT. This gives the protein CASSEGSGGDTQYF. The chain links TRBV2 to TRBJ2-3; 10 nucleotides line up with TRBD2. Germline V lookup: CDR1 SNHLY, CDR2 FYNNEI. This CDR3 has 14 residues. Trimming at V came to 3 bases and at J to 6 bases, leaving 3 bases not matched to a gene.

This chain uses TRBV27 with TRBJ2-7; D may be TRBD1 (6 bases). Germline V gives CDR1 MNHEY, CDR2 SMNVEV (reference sequence). Trimming stripped 3 bases from V and 4 bases from J, with 10 bases between. This CDR3 contains 13 residues. In nucleotides, the CDR3 is TGTGCCAGCAGTTTGTCAGGGGTATACGAGCAGTACTTC. Its translation is CASSLSGVYEQYF.

This clone was recorded a few times. In DNA, the CDR3 is TGTGCCATCAGCGGACAGGGGGCGGTTAGGACTGAAGCTTTCTTT. Amino acids: CAISGQGAVRTEAFF. V gene TRBV10-3 combines with J gene TRBJ1-1; 11 bases are shared with TRBD1. J was trimmed by 5 bases and V by 6 bases; bases with no gene match: 8. The length of the CDR3 is 15 residues. CDR1 and CDR2 from the germline V gene are ENHRY and SYGVKD.

V is TRBV5-1 and J is TRBJ2-1, with 13 positions matching TRBD2. Germline assignment: CDR1 SGHRS and CDR2 YFSETQ. Trimming removed 0 bases from V and 5 bases from J; junction bases left unmatched: 8. CDR3 length: 18 amino acids. The DNA for the CDR3 is TGCGCCAGCAGCTTGGCACTAGCGGGAGGGCCCGTGAACAATGAGCAGTTCTTC. Protein product: CASSLALAGGPVNNEQFF.

The chain uses TRBV5-1 and TRBJ2-1, with 8 bases that match TRBD2. The CDR3 runs 16 residues. After removal of 5 bases from V and 2 bases from J, the junction contained 9 bases not matched to a gene. Germline V gene lookup returns CDR1 SGHRS and CDR2 YFSETQ. CDR3 residues: CASSRGVSGAYNEQFF. As DNA, the CDR3 is TGCGCCAGCAGTCGGGGAGTTAGCGGGGCCTACAATGAGCAGTTCTTC. The complete variable domain, with remaining parts taken from reference TRBV5-1 and TRBJ2-1, reads KAGVTQTPRYLIKTRGQQVTLSCSPISGHRSVSWYQQTPGQGLQFLFEYFSETQRNKGNFPGRFSGRQFSNSRSEMNVSTLELGDSALYLCASSRGVSGAYNEQFFGPGTRLTVL.

V and J are TRBV5-4 and TRBJ1-1; D not certain. Germline V CDR1 and CDR2: SGHNT, YYREEE (reference sequence). This CDR3 is 12 amino acids long. The germline V and J ends were trimmed by 0 bases and 6 bases, with 6 bases remaining between them. Here the CDR3 DNA reads TGTGCCAGCAGCTTGGAGGGTGCTGAAGCTTTCTTT. Its protein product is CASSLEGAEAFF.

This clone was observed once. The rearrangement uses TRBV14 and TRBJ2-7, with D possibly matching TRBD1 (6 bases). The CDR3 is 15 amino acids. The V gene lost 1 base and the J gene lost 3 bases, with 13 bases spanning the gap. Germline CDR1 and CDR2: SGHDN and FVKESK. The CDR3 DNA follows: TGTGCCAGCAGCCAAGGGACAGCTACCCTCTACGAGCAGTACTTC. Translating it yields CASSQGTATLYEQYF. The variable domain in full, with the rest retrieved from reference TRBV14 and TRBJ2-7, is EAGVTQFPSHSVIEKGQTVTLRCDPISGHDNLYWYRRVMGKEIKFLLHFVKESKQDESGMPNNRFLAERTGGTYSTLKVQPAELEDSGVYFCASSQGTATLYEQYFGPGTRLTVT.

The rearrangement uses TRBV6-5 and TRBJ1-1; D possibly corresponds to TRBD1 (5 bases). Trimming removed 6 bases from V and 5 bases from J, with 7 bases in between. This CDR3 has 11 amino acids. CDR1 and CDR2 from the germline V gene are MNHEY and SVGAGI. The CDR3 loop reads CASSQGTEAFF. The CDR3 DNA reads as TGTGCCAGCAGCCAGGGAACTGAAGCTTTCTTT.

V and J are TRBV19 and TRBJ2-7, with D possibly matching TRBD2 (6 bases). CDR1 is LNHDA and CDR2 is SQIVND in the germline V gene (reference sequence). Trimming cost V 10 bases and J 3 bases, with 16 bases left between them. The CDR3 is 13 amino acids. CDR3 region: CATGSPSYYEQYF. The CDR3 bases are TGTGCCACCGGGAGTCCCTCCTACTACGAGCAGTACTTC.

The chain has TRBV28 and TRBJ2-7, with 13 positions matching TRBD2. The CDR3 is made up of 15 amino acids. The germline V gene has CDR1 MDHEN and CDR2 SYDVKM. Trimming cost V 5 bases and J 4 bases; bases outside gene matches: 5. The CDR3 protein is CASSGGLAGKYEQYF. In DNA, the CDR3 is TGTGCCAGCAGTGGGGGACTAGCGGGAAAGTACGAGCAGTACTTC.

The V and J genes are TRBV28 and TRBJ1-5; D is undetermined. The CDR3 has 15 residues. The germline CDR1 and CDR2 sequences are MDHEN and SYDVKM. Deletions cut 1 base from V and 3 bases from J, with 10 bases between. The CDR3 loop is CASSLYSGFNQPQHF. DNA of the CDR3: TGTGCCAGCAGTTTATATTCGGGATTCAATCAGCCCCAGCATTTT.

About this clone: At one end, the junction sequence differs from germline, possibly due to a read error. This chain uses TRBV7-7 with TRBJ2-5, with unresolved D. The germline V gene has CDR1 SSHAT and CDR2 FNYEAQ (reference sequence). The CDR3 is made up of 14 amino acids. The CDR3 DNA reads as TGTGCTAGCAGCTTATCCCGAACGCAAGAGACCCAGTACTTC. Translated, it gives CASSLSRTQETQYF.

The J gene is TRBJ2-5, the V gene TRBV7-9, with 7 positions matching TRBD2. This CDR3 comprises 17 residues. The V gene end was trimmed by 2 bases and the J gene end by 0 bases; junction bases not matched to a gene: 9. Germline V lookup: CDR1 SEHNR, CDR2 FQNEAQ (reference sequence). The CDR3 loop reads CASSLFSWREYQETQYF. The CDR3 DNA is TGTGCCAGCAGCTTATTCTCGTGGCGGGAGTACCAAGAGACCCAGTACTTC.

V and J are TRBV30 and TRBJ2-1; 12 bases map to TRBD1. V dropped 2 bases and J dropped 8; count of bases not matched to a gene: 10. CDR3 size: 16 residues. Germline CDR1 and CDR2: GTSNPN and SVGIG (reference sequence). CDR3: CAWSFLGTGGLDEQFF. The CDR3 DNA sequence: TGTGCCTGGAGTTTCTTAGGGACAGGGGGCTTGGATGAGCAGTTCTTC.

The chain links TRBV14 to TRBJ1-1, with TRBD1 identical over 10 bases. V shed 2 bases, J shed 5 bases, and the junction held 2 bases outside the gene matches. The CDR3 covers 14 residues. Germline CDR1 reads SGHDN; CDR2 reads FVKESK. The CDR3 spells CASSQRTGGTEAFF. The CDR3, as DNA: TGTGCCAGCAGCCAAAGGACAGGGGGGACTGAAGCTTTCTTT.

This clone was seen only once. The chain employs TRBV4-1 and TRBJ2-3; D call uncertain. Germline lookup yields CDR1 MGHRA and CDR2 YSYEKL. The CDR3 is 14 residues long. With 0 bases removed from V and 2 bases from J, the gap between germline ends came to 6 bases. The CDR3 sequence is CASSQEANTDTQYF. In DNA form, the CDR3 reads TGCGCCAGCAGCCAAGAGGCCAACACAGATACGCAGTATTTT.

The J gene is TRBJ2-3, the V gene TRBV28; possibly TRBD1 for D (6 bases). The germline CDR1 and CDR2 sequences are MDHEN and SYDVKM. V was pared by 7 bases and J by 2 bases, with 16 bases between. This CDR3 has 15 residues. CDR3 DNA: TGTGCCAGCACTCAAACGGGACACAACACAGATACGCAGTATTTT. As protein: CASTQTGHNTDTQYF.

The V and J genes are TRBV28 and TRBJ2-3; D is ambiguous. The CDR3 spans 13 residues. V shed 5 bases and J shed 0 bases, with 6 bases lying between them. Germline CDR1 reads MDHEN; CDR2 reads SYDVKM. Written as DNA, the CDR3 is TGTGCCAGCAGTACGGTTAGCACAGATACGCAGTATTTT. As protein: CASSTVSTDTQYF.

The V and J genes are TRBV5-1 and TRBJ2-2; the match to TRBD2 covers 8 bases. The germline V gene has CDR1 SGHRS and CDR2 YFSETQ. The CDR3 has 17 residues. With V trimmed by 6 bases and J by 5 bases, 15 bases remained unmatched. The DNA for the CDR3 is TGCGCCAGCAATTCCCGGGGGGGCGACCCGGGAACCGGGGAGCTGTTTTTT. Translating gives CASNSRGGDPGTGELFF.

The chain is built from TRBV9 and TRBJ1-2, with 10 positions matching TRBD1. With 2 bases clipped from V and 8 bases from J, the junction kept 9 bases outside the gene matches. The CDR3 extends over 15 amino acids. CDR1 is SGDLS, CDR2 YYNGEE, per germline. CDR3 loop: CASSVDRGRPGGYTF. In nucleotides, the CDR3 is TGTGCCAGCAGCGTTGACAGGGGGCGACCTGGAGGCTACACCTTC.